This TCR beta chain emerged from a study of graft-versus-host responses after intestinal transplantation. General observations from the study: Early after transplant, HvG clones declined as circulating GvH clones peaked.

The CDR3 loop spans 10 amino acids. Germline CDR1 reads MNHEY; CDR2 reads SMNVEV (reference sequence). Trimming removed 8 bases from V and 6 bases from J, with 7 bases in between. Repertoires were generated with immunoSEQ multiplex PCR, while TCRdb's copy carries only in-frame clones and drops some. The top ten clones hold 0.2% to 0.25% of a sample with about 39,000 clones, 90% to 95% of them seen once. With regard to this clone: Its specificity is not known.

V is TRBV27 and J is TRBJ1-1; D not certain. This clonotype was sampled from a human donor who was the organ donor for an intestinal transplant. This specimen consisted of unstimulated CD8+ T cells sorted from spleen or lymph node cells, obtained before transplant. The CDR3 region has the DNA TGTGCCAGCTTTGGAGCTGAAGCTTTCTTT. Translation gives CASFGAEAFF.